Included here is one T cell receptor beta chain sequence, with context. The data originate from a study of blood T cell repertoires in COVID-19. Germline CDR1 is SGHVS and CDR2 is FNYEAQ. V shed 0 bases, J shed 9 bases, and the junction held 11 bases outside the gene matches. This CDR3 is 17 amino acids long. Here immunoSEQ multiplex PCR was the method, and the copy in TCRdb shows in-frame clones only, minus some. Here the sample spans over 350,000 clones, 87% being singletons. Material for sequencing was PBMCs or T cells enriched from blood (not recorded which). The receptor comes from a woman younger than 30 with acute COVID-19. This chain links TRBV7-6 with TRBJ2-1, with 10 bases matching TRBD2. CDR3 amino acids: CASSLALPSGSRPEQFF. CDR3 nucleotides: TGTGCCAGCAGCTTAGCGTTACCTAGCGGGAGTAGACCTGAGCAGTTCTTC.